This is a list of T cell receptor beta chains from one sample in a study of graft-versus-host responses after intestinal transplantation. Their antigen targets remain unknown. Generated by immunoSEQ multiplex PCR, the TCRdb table keeps only in-frame clones and is missing some. This table has under 85,000 clones, about 90% appearing once. The starting material was unstimulated CD8+ T cells sorted from spleen or lymph node cells, obtained before intestinal transplant. These TCRs come from a human donor who received an intestinal transplant. Each CDR3 is given with its conserved first and last residue. D genes are given only for firm matches. Rows give clone size only sometimes, using once, few, many, or a class for an expanded clone.

J gene,clone size,V gene,D gene,CDR3 protein,CDR3 DNA
TRBJ2-2,.,TRBV29-1,TRBD1,CSVGGTGVAGELFF,TGCAGCGTCGGGGGGACAGGGGTGGCCGGGGAGCTGTTTTTT
TRBJ2-6,.,TRBV5-1,.,CASRDSSGANVLTF,TGCGCCAGCAGGGACAGCTCTGGGGCCAACGTCCTGACTTTC
TRBJ1-2,.,TRBV29-1,.,CSVETGDGYTF,TGCAGCGTTGAAACAGGAGATGGCTACACCTTC
TRBJ2-7,.,TRBV11-2,.,CASSLAWADPGASYEQYF,TGTGCCAGCAGCTTAGCTTGGGCCGATCCAGGGGCTTCCTACGAGCAGTACTTC
TRBJ2-3,.,TRBV4-1,.,CASSQGFGENTDTQYF,TGCGCCAGCAGCCAAGGGTTTGGAGAGAACACAGATACGCAGTATTTT
TRBJ2-2,once,TRBV6-1,TRBD1,CASGQGVSTGELFF,TGTGCCAGCGGCCAGGGGGTGTCCACCGGGGAGCTGTTTTTT
TRBJ2-1,.,TRBV2,TRBD1,CATLAQGELTYNEQFF,TGTGCCACCCTGGCCCAGGGGGAACTAACCTACAATGAGCAGTTCTTC
TRBJ2-3,once,TRBV5-4,TRBD2,CASNPFSGRSTDTQYF,TGTGCCAGCAACCCTTTTAGCGGGAGAAGCACAGATACGCAGTATTTT
TRBJ1-1,.,TRBV7-3,.,CASSSWGGNTEAFF,TGTGCCAGCAGCTCCTGGGGGGGGAACACTGAAGCTTTCTTT
TRBJ2-5,.,TRBV10-2,.,CASRLQETQYF,TGCGCCAGCAGACTCCAAGAGACCCAGTACTTC
TRBJ1-2,.,TRBV4-1,.,CASSHTRDGAYGYTF,TGCGCCAGCAGCCACACGCGGGACGGGGCCTATGGCTACACCTTC
TRBJ1-2,.,TRBV9,TRBD1,CASSVGGGTGLNYGYTF,TGTGCCAGCAGCGTAGGCGGTGGGACAGGGCTTAACTATGGCTACACCTTC
TRBJ2-1,.,TRBV7-3,.,CASSSTGTSYNEQFF,TGTGCCAGCAGCAGCACAGGTACGTCCTACAATGAGCAGTTCTTC